These 25 T cell receptor beta chains share one sample of origin, sequenced in a study of blood T cell repertoires in COVID-19. Assay used: immunoSEQ multiplex PCR; TCRdb lists only in-frame clones, some missing. The sample holds 220,000 or so clones; 80% to 90% are singletons and the top ten take more than 3%. The sequenced material came from PBMCs or T cells enriched from blood (not recorded which). All receptors derive from a young woman in a cohort exposed to, infected with or recovered from COVID-19 (not recorded which).

This chain uses TRBV15 with TRBJ1-4, with TRBD1 matching over 7 bases. The CDR3 covers 17 residues. Germline CDR1 is LNHNV and CDR2 is YYDKDF (reference sequence). V was pared by 0 bases and J by 0 bases, with 4 bases of the junction left unmatched. The CDR3 bases are TGTGCCACCAGCAGAGAGGGCAGGGGGGCAACTAATGAAAAACTGTTTTTT. Encoded protein: CATSREGRGATNEKLFF.

The chain carries TRBV18 and TRBJ2-1; no reliable D call. The CDR3 consists of 14 residues. Trimming pared 3 bases from V and 0 bases from J, leaving 6 bases between. From germline, CDR1 is KGHSH and CDR2 LQKENI. The CDR3 nucleotides are TGTGCCAGCTCACCCGTAGACTCCTACAATGAGCAGTTCTTC. Its translation: CASSPVDSYNEQFF.

For the CDR3, the DNA is TGTGCCAGTAGGGTGACTAGCGCCCCAGATACGCAGTATTTT. Its translation is CASRVTSAPDTQYF. The rearrangement links TRBV19 to TRBJ2-3; 8 bases are shared with TRBD2. Germline values: CDR1 LNHDA, CDR2 SQIVND (reference sequence). V dropped 6 bases and J dropped 4; count of bases not matched to a gene: 6. This CDR3 has 14 amino acids.

This chain joins TRBV2 and TRBJ2-5; 8 bases are a match to TRBD1. The V and J ends lost 1 base and 7 bases, in that order; junction bases with no gene match: 2. Germline V gives CDR1 SNHLY, CDR2 FYNNEI. The CDR3 has 13 amino acids. The CDR3 loop reads CASSEGTGWTQYF. In DNA form, the CDR3 reads TGTGCCAGCAGTGAAGGGACAGGGTGGACCCAGTACTTC.

The CDR3 reads CASSHTPGGSSYEQYF. The CDR3 nucleotides read TGCGCCAGCAGCCACACGCCCGGGGGATCCTCCTACGAGCAGTACTTC. The chain carries TRBV4-1 and TRBJ2-7, with a tentative D call TRBD2 (6 bases). Germline V gene data show CDR1 as MGHRA and CDR2 as YSYEKL. The CDR3 runs to 16 residues. Trimming pared 3 bases from V and 0 bases from J, leaving 15 bases between.

The J gene is TRBJ1-5, the V gene TRBV2; 7 bases are shared with TRBD1. The length of the CDR3 is 14 residues. CDR1 is SNHLY, CDR2 FYNNEI, per germline. V shed 5 bases, J shed 7 bases, and the junction held 8 bases outside the gene matches. The CDR3 bases are TGTGCCAGCAGTCTAAACGCAGGGGGACAGCCCCAGCATTTT. Protein product: CASSLNAGGQPQHF.

The chain recombines TRBV3-1 (or the pseudogene TRBV3-2) with TRBJ1-5; 7 bases match TRBD1. Per the germline V gene, CDR1 is LGHDT and CDR2 is YNNKEL (reference sequence). With 4 bases clipped from V and 6 bases from J, the junction kept 6 bases outside the gene matches. The CDR3 totals 14 residues. The CDR3 nucleotides are TGTGCCAGCAGCCTAGGGGGCAAAGGTCAGCCCCAGCATTTT. This gives the protein CASSLGGKGQPQHF.

V usage is TRBV6-1 and J usage is TRBJ2-7; 10 nucleotides line up with TRBD1. Germline lookup yields CDR1 MNHNS and CDR2 SASEGT. The CDR3 length is 15 residues. With V trimmed by 2 bases and J by 6 bases, 7 bases remained unmatched. Here the CDR3 DNA reads TGTGCCAGCAGTGAACCGGACAGGGGGTTCAGCGAGCAGTACTTC. This translates into CASSEPDRGFSEQYF.

The chain recombines TRBV5-1 with TRBJ2-1; 14 nucleotides line up with TRBD2. The CDR3 contains 18 residues. V was pared by 4 bases and J by 5 bases, with 11 bases of the junction left unmatched. Germline CDR1 is SGHRS and CDR2 is YFSETQ. CDR3 nucleotide sequence: TGCGCCAGCAGCGCACCGACTAGCGGGAGGGCCATTAACAATGAGCAGTTCTTC. It translates to CASSAPTSGRAINNEQFF.

This clone appeared a single time. This rearrangement joins TRBV10-2 to TRBJ1-1; no reliable D call. CDR3 length: 13 amino acids. Germline CDR1 reads WSHSY; CDR2 reads SAAADI. Trimming removed 2 bases at V and 5 bases at J, with 9 bases between. The CDR3 bases are TGCGCCAGCAGTGAGGCCGCTCGGACTGAAGCTTTCTTT. Translation gives CASSEAARTEAFF.

The chain is built from TRBV7-3 and TRBJ1-2; 7 bases match TRBD1. Per germline, CDR1 SGHTA and CDR2 FQGTGA. The CDR3 sequence is 13 residues long. Trimming at V came to 6 bases and at J to 5 bases, leaving 6 bases not matched to a gene. The CDR3 bases are TGTGCCAGCAGTAACCGGGACAGTTATGGCTACACCTTC. Amino acids: CASSNRDSYGYTF. Together with reference TRBV7-3 and TRBJ1-2, the CDR3 gives the full variable domain: GAGVSQTPSNKVTEKGKYVELRCDPISGHTALYWYRQSLGQGPEFLIYFQGTGAADDSGLPNDRFFAVRPEGSVSTLKIQRTERGDSAVYLCASSNRDSYGYTFGSGTRLTVV.

In nucleotides, the CDR3 is TGTGCCAGCAGCTCAAAGACAGCGTCGACCCCCTACGAGCAGTACTTC. As protein: CASSSKTASTPYEQYF. The chain carries TRBV5-4 and TRBJ2-7; D perhaps matches TRBD1 (5 bases). The V gene lost 3 bases and the J gene lost 2 bases, with 18 bases spanning the gap. This CDR3 contains 16 residues. Germline V lookup: CDR1 SGHNT, CDR2 YYREEE (reference sequence).

J is TRBJ1-1 and V is TRBV5-1; D gene unclear. CDR1 and CDR2 from the germline V gene are SGHRS and YFSETQ. The V end was cut by 0 bases, the J end by 3 bases, with 9 bases between. CDR3 size: 14 residues. This CDR3 reads CASSLDSRYTEAFF. Written as DNA, the CDR3 is TGCGCCAGCAGCTTGGACAGTCGGTACACTGAAGCTTTCTTT.

V is TRBV30 and J is TRBJ2-7; 9 bases agree with TRBD2. Germline assignment: CDR1 GTSNPN and CDR2 SVGIG (reference sequence). The CDR3 runs 15 residues. V was pared by 2 bases and J by 0 bases, with 5 bases of the junction left unmatched. The CDR3 DNA sequence: TGTGCCTGGAGTACTCTAGCGGGACTCTCCTACGAGCAGTACTTC. Translating gives CAWSTLAGLSYEQYF.

Notes on this clone: A junction boundary mismatches the germline segment, possibly from a read error. The chain has TRBV6-6 and TRBJ1-1; D unclear. The CDR3 runs to 15 residues. The V gene's germline CDR1 is MNHNY and CDR2 SVGAGI (reference sequence). The CDR3 protein is CASSYSRERNAEAFF. CDR3 nucleotide sequence: TGTGCCAGCAGTTACTCCCGGGAGAGGAACGCTGAAGCTTTCTTT.

This clone was observed once. V is TRBV10-3 and J is TRBJ1-6; TRBD1 matches 7 bases. The J segment lost 6 bases and the V segment lost 4 bases, leaving 3 bases of the junction unmatched. The V gene's germline CDR1 is ENHRY and CDR2 SYGVKD. The CDR3 extends over 14 amino acids. In DNA form, the CDR3 reads TGTGCCATCAGTGCGGGACAGAGTAATTCACCCCTCCACTTT. Protein: CAISAGQSNSPLHF.

J is TRBJ1-6 and V is TRBV18, with TRBD1 as a possible D gene (5 bases). Deletions cut 2 bases from V and 10 bases from J, with 15 bases between. This CDR3 comprises 15 residues. Looked up from germline, CDR1 is KGHSH and CDR2 is LQKENI. CDR3 region: CASSPTAEWGSPLHF. The CDR3 DNA follows: TGTGCCAGCTCACCAACGGCCGAATGGGGCTCACCCCTCCACTTT.

This clone was counted a few times. The gene calls are TRBV2 and TRBJ2-7; 9 bases agree with TRBD1. This CDR3 spans 14 amino acids. The germline V gene has CDR1 SNHLY and CDR2 FYNNEI. Trimming cost V 6 bases and J 3 bases; bases outside gene matches: 6. For the CDR3, the DNA is TGTGCCAGCAGCGCGGGACAGGGCCTCTACGAGCAGTACTTC. Protein product: CASSAGQGLYEQYF.

This clone was detected once. The chain links TRBV6-5 to TRBJ1-1, with TRBD1 identical over 7 bases. V gave up 6 bases and J gave up 7 bases; unmatched junction bases: 8. This CDR3 has 13 residues. The germline V gene encodes CDR1 MNHEY and CDR2 SVGAGI. The CDR3 DNA is TGTGCCAGCAGAACCGACAGGGTAGGTGAAGCTTTCTTT. It is translated as CASRTDRVGEAFF.

V gene TRBV9 combines with J gene TRBJ2-2; 9 positions match TRBD2. This CDR3 is built from 18 residues. With V trimmed by 2 bases and J by 5 bases, 13 bases remained unmatched. Germline V gene sequence: CDR1 SGDLS, CDR2 YYNGEE. The CDR3 sequence: CASSVTGGAGGVTGELFF. The CDR3 coding sequence is TGTGCCAGCAGCGTGACCGGAGGAGCGGGGGGCGTTACCGGGGAGCTGTTTTTT.

This chain uses TRBV15 with TRBJ2-2, with TRBD2 matching over 8 bases. V was clipped by 6 bases and J by 5 bases; unmatched bases: 5. This CDR3 spans 14 amino acids. Germline V gives CDR1 LNHNV, CDR2 YYDKDF (reference sequence). CDR3 amino acids: CATRWAGGTGELFF. CDR3 in DNA: TGTGCCACCAGATGGGCGGGGGGTACCGGGGAGCTGTTTTTT. Combining the CDR3 with reference TRBV15 and TRBJ2-2 gives the whole variable domain DAMVIQNPRYQVTQFGKPVTLSCSQTLNHNVMYWYQQKSSQAPKLLFHYYDKDFNNEADTPDNFQSRRPNTSFCFLDIRSPGLGDTAMYLCATRWAGGTGELFFGEGSRLTVL.

The rearrangement links TRBV14 to TRBJ2-2, with 8 bases that match TRBD2. Looked up from germline, CDR1 is SGHDN and CDR2 is FVKESK. Losses at the gene ends were 4 bases for V and 5 bases for J; bases not matched to a gene: 6. The CDR3 extends over 15 amino acids. The CDR3 nucleotides are TGTGCCAGCAGCCGACGCGGGGGGTCTACCGGGGAGCTGTTTTTT. Translated, it gives CASSRRGGSTGELFF.

The rearrangement joins TRBV15 to TRBJ2-7; D gene unclear. Germline V gene sequence: CDR1 LNHNV, CDR2 YYDKDF (reference sequence). CDR3 size: 16 residues. The V end lost 0 bases, the J end lost 5 bases, and 17 bases lay between the germline ends. The CDR3 protein is CATSRDRLPNSNEQYF. The CDR3 DNA reads TGTGCCACCAGCAGAGATCGCTTGCCGAATAGCAACGAGCAGTACTTC.

V gene TRBV28 combines with J gene TRBJ2-5, with 10 nucleotides matching TRBD1. The CDR3 spans 18 residues. The V segment lost 1 base and the J segment 5 bases; nucleotides outside the gene matches: 13. The germline V gene has CDR1 MDHEN and CDR2 SYDVKM. CDR3 DNA: TGTGCCAGCAGTTTATTCACCGGGGGGACAGGGGTGCGGGAGACCCAGTACTTC. It encodes CASSLFTGGTGVRETQYF.

This rearrangement joins TRBV11-2 to TRBJ2-3, with D tentatively TRBD2 (6 bases). Trimming removed 2 bases from V and 4 bases from J, with 7 bases in between. CDR3 length equals 13 residues. Germline loops: CDR1 SGHAT, CDR2 FQNNGV. CDR3 in DNA: TGTGCCAGCAGCTTACTAGCGCCAGATACGCAGTATTTT. It is translated as CASSLLAPDTQYF.